These T cell receptor beta chains were read from a single sample in a study of response to subunit inactivated influenza vaccine. From the RT-PCR reads, TCRdb called clonotypes with MiXCR, one entry per CDR3 protein. The top ten hold over 9% of the sample, which has 290,000 or so distinct CDR3 sequences, approximately 21% seen once. Material: PBMCs from blood, obtained less than 22 months after vaccination. These TCRs come from a man between 50 and 69 years old who received an inactivated influenza vaccine. Each CDR3 is given with its conserved first and last residue. A D gene is named only where the DNA matches it firmly. A clone size is listed for some rows: how often the clone was seen (once, few, many), or a class if it is expanded.

cdr3_nt	cdr3_aa	clone_size	v_call	j_call	d_call
TGTGCCAGCAGCTTCGGACTAGCGGGAGTGACCGGGGAGCTGTTTTTT	CASSFGLAGVTGELFF	NA	TRBV7-9	TRBJ2-2	TRBD2
TGTGCCAGCAGGACCTTCGGCGGGCAGAGCTCCTACGAGCAGTACTTC	CASRTFGGQSSYEQYF	NA	TRBV28	TRBJ2-7	NA
TGTGCCAGCAGCCATGAGATTAGCATTCAGTACTTC	CASSHEISIQYF	NA	TRBV5-5	TRBJ2-4	NA
TGCAGTGCTAGAGATCAGCGCTTCGGAGTCCCAGGGGTTAGCAGCAATCAGCCCCAGCATTTT	CSARDQRFGVPGVSSNQPQHF	once	TRBV20-1	TRBJ1-5	NA
TGTGCCAGCAGTTTTGCGGGGGCGAACTATGGCTACACCTTC	CASSFAGANYGYTF	NA	TRBV28	TRBJ1-2	NA
TGTGCCAGCAGTGAAGTTTTGGACAGACTCTACGAGCAGTACTTC	CASSEVLDRLYEQYF	NA	TRBV6-1	TRBJ2-7	NA
TGTGCCATCCAAAGGGCCGGGGCCTACAATGAGCAGTTCTTC	CAIQRAGAYNEQFF	few	TRBV28	TRBJ2-1	NA
TGTGCCAGCAGTTACCTACAGGGAGGAAGAGGTGGCTACACCTTC	CASSYLQGGRGGYTF	few	TRBV6-5	TRBJ1-2	NA
TGTGCCAGCAGTTACTCCCCCTACCGGGCCAATCAGCCCCAGCATTTT	CASSYSPYRANQPQHF	few	TRBV6-2/TRBV6-3	TRBJ1-5	NA
TGTGCCAGCAGTCCTAGCGGGAGGAGGCAGACCCAGTACTTC	CASSPSGRRQTQYF	NA	TRBV28	TRBJ2-5	TRBD2
TGTGCCAGCCGCCCCAGCCCGAAGGGGGGGGAGCTGTTTTTT	CASRPSPKGGELFF	NA	TRBV3-1	TRBJ2-2	NA
TGCAGCGTTGAACGGTCGGTAGATACGCAGTATTTT	CSVERSVDTQYF	NA	TRBV29-1	TRBJ2-3	NA
TGTGCCAGCTCACCACCAGGACCACAGGCTCGCGCTAATGAAAAACTGTTTTTT	CASSPPGPQARANEKLFF	few	TRBV18	TRBJ1-4	NA
TGTGCCAGCAGTTACTCTGAACGAGGCAGCCCCACTGAAGCTTTCTTT	CASSYSERGSPTEAFF	few	TRBV6-2/TRBV6-3	TRBJ1-1	NA
TGTGCCAGCGGAAACAGACGAGAGACCCAGTACTTC	CASGNRRETQYF	few	TRBV7-2	TRBJ2-5	NA
TGTGCCAGCAGCCCCCCTGGCGGAAGGACGAGAAACATTCAGTACTTC	CASSPPGGRTRNIQYF	few	TRBV7-9	TRBJ2-4	NA
TGCGCCAGCAGCCATCCGACAGGGAATAGCAATCAGCCCCAGCATTTT	CASSHPTGNSNQPQHF	NA	TRBV4-1	TRBJ1-5	TRBD1
TGTGCCAGCAGCTCTCTGACTAGCTCCTACAATGAGCAGTTCTTC	CASSSLTSSYNEQFF	NA	TRBV7-8	TRBJ2-1	NA
TGTGCCAGCAGTTTGGGTGTTTCTAGCTGGGATGAGCAGTTCTTC	CASSLGVSSWDEQFF	NA	TRBV12-3/TRBV12-4	TRBJ2-1	NA
TGTGCCAGCAGCTACCGACAGGGGATCTCTGGAAACACCATATATTTT	CASSYRQGISGNTIYF	few	TRBV13	TRBJ1-3	TRBD1
TGTGCCAGCAGCTACGGGACAGGGAATAATTCACCCCTCCACTTT	CASSYGTGNNSPLHF	NA	TRBV5-6	TRBJ1-6	TRBD1
TGTGCCAGCAGCAGGTACACTGATAGCACAGATACGCAGTATTTT	CASSRYTDSTDTQYF	NA	TRBV7-9	TRBJ2-3	NA
TGCAGTGCTCCTCCGGACAGGGGGCAAGGAAAACTGTTTTTT	CSAPPDRGQGKLFF	few	TRBV20-1	TRBJ1-4	TRBD1
TGTGCCAGCAGCCCAGGGGGGGCAGATACGCAGTATTTT	CASSPGGADTQYF	NA	TRBV12-3/TRBV12-4	TRBJ2-3	NA
TGTGCCATCACACCGGGACAGGGGGGTGCCTATGGCTACACCTTC	CAITPGQGGAYGYTF	few	TRBV10-3	TRBJ1-2	TRBD1
TGTGCCACCAGCAGAGAGACGAGGGCACCTAACTATGGCTACACCTTC	CATSRETRAPNYGYTF	few	TRBV15	TRBJ1-2	NA
TGCAGTGCTAGCCCGACAGGGGAAGCTAACTATGGCTACACCTTC	CSASPTGEANYGYTF	NA	TRBV20-1	TRBJ1-2	TRBD1
TGCGCCAGCAGCTTCCAGGGGTGGACCGGGGAGCTGTTTTTT	CASSFQGWTGELFF	NA	TRBV5-1	TRBJ2-2	NA
TGTGCCTGGACCACAGGGGTCGGAAACATCATATATTTT	CAWTTGVGNIIYF	once	TRBV30	TRBJ1-3	TRBD1
TGTGCCAGCAGACCAGGGGTGTGGGAGTATAGATACGAGCAGTACTTC	CASRPGVWEYRYEQYF	NA	TRBV28	TRBJ2-7	NA
TGTGCCAGCAGCTCCCAAGGGGGCTCCTACAATGAGCAGTTCTTC	CASSSQGGSYNEQFF	NA	TRBV11-2	TRBJ2-1	NA
TGTGCCAGTAGTATGGGCAGGGGCTACTTCAATGAAAAACTGTTTTTT	CASSMGRGYFNEKLFF	few	TRBV19	TRBJ1-4	NA
TGTGCCAGCAGCTTGAAGGTCGGCCAGGGGAACATTCAGTACTTC	CASSLKVGQGNIQYF	NA	TRBV5-6	TRBJ2-4	NA
TGTGCCAGCAGTTCCACTAGCGGGAGGGCCCAGTTTGATTCCTACAATGAGCAGTTCTTC	CASSSTSGRAQFDSYNEQFF	few	TRBV12-3/TRBV12-4	TRBJ2-1	TRBD2
TGTGCCACCAGTGACTACAATCTGGGGTATGGCTACACCTTC	CATSDYNLGYGYTF	NA	TRBV24-1	TRBJ1-2	NA
TGCGCCAGCAGCCAAGATCTGGGGCAGTATGGCTACACCTTC	CASSQDLGQYGYTF	NA	TRBV4-3	TRBJ1-2	NA
TGTGCCAGCTCACGCGCGTCGGTAGATACGCAGTATTTT	CASSRASVDTQYF	NA	TRBV18	TRBJ2-3	NA
TGTGCCAGCAGCTTTACGAGCGGGGGCCTTCCCTACGAGCAGTACTTC	CASSFTSGGLPYEQYF	NA	TRBV11-2	TRBJ2-7	TRBD2
TGCAGTGCTAGAGATCTGGGGACAGGGTTGGATTCTGAAGCTTTCTTT	CSARDLGTGLDSEAFF	NA	TRBV20-1	TRBJ1-1	TRBD1
TGTGCCAGCAGTTTACTGGGGGCCCACGAGCAGTACTTC	CASSLLGAHEQYF	NA	TRBV12-3/TRBV12-4	TRBJ2-7	NA
TGTGCCAGCAGCTTGACTACAGGGGCTGGCTACACCTTC	CASSLTTGAGYTF	few	TRBV7-2	TRBJ1-2	TRBD1
TGTGCCAGCTCAATTAGGACAGGGGACTACTCCTATAATTCACCCCTCCACTTT	CASSIRTGDYSYNSPLHF	few	TRBV6-1	TRBJ1-6	TRBD1
TGCGCCAGCAGCCAAGAAGGGCTACCGGGGGAGACCCAGTACTTC	CASSQEGLPGETQYF	NA	TRBV4-1	TRBJ2-5	NA
TGTGCCAGCAGCCCTCCGGGACAGGGTATTGAGCAGTTCTTC	CASSPPGQGIEQFF	many	TRBV12-3/TRBV12-4	TRBJ2-1	TRBD1
TGTGCCAGCAGCCACATGAAGACCCAGTACTTC	CASSHMKTQYF	once	TRBV6-5	TRBJ2-5	NA
TGCGCCAGCAGCTTGGGGGATCGGGGCTATGGCTACACCTTC	CASSLGDRGYGYTF	few	TRBV5-1	TRBJ1-2	NA
TGTGCCAGCAGCCATGGCAGAAACACTGAAGCTTTCTTT	CASSHGRNTEAFF	NA	TRBV7-2	TRBJ1-1	NA
TGTGCCAGCAGTGCCGGACAGGGGCCTTTCGAGCAGTACTTC	CASSAGQGPFEQYF	once	TRBV6-1	TRBJ2-7	TRBD1